Below are 20 T cell receptor beta chains sequenced from a single sample in a study of cytomegalovirus exposure and HLA in healthy donors. PCR was performed using 60 Vbeta and 13 Jbeta primers. Profiling relied on immunoSEQ multiplex PCR, and the TCRdb table lists in-frame clones only, not all of them. Its listing shows about 51,000 clones. Sequenced sample: PBMCs. The origin of the receptors is a man in his forties in good health and CMV-seropositive.

The V gene is TRBV7-3, the J gene TRBJ1-1, with D possibly being TRBD1 (6 bases). CDR3 length equals 15 residues. V dropped 2 bases and J dropped 2 bases, with 12 bases sitting between them. Germline values: CDR1 SGHTA, CDR2 FQGTGA. The CDR3, as DNA: TGTGCCAGCAGCTTATCCAGGGGTCTTAACACTGAAGCTTTCTTT. This encodes CASSLSRGLNTEAFF.

J is TRBJ2-7 and V is TRBV5-1; 9 bases line up with TRBD1. Trimming removed 0 bases from V and 5 bases from J; junction bases left unmatched: 3. The CDR3 is 14 residues long. Germline V lookup: CDR1 SGHRS, CDR2 YFSETQ. The CDR3 sequence is CASSLDRTGDEQYF. CDR3 coding DNA: TGCGCCAGCAGCTTGGATAGGACAGGGGACGAGCAGTACTTC.

Regarding this clone: This sample includes further DNA sequences coding for the same CDR3. The V call is TRBV11-2, the J call TRBJ1-1; D perhaps matches TRBD1 (5 bases). The CDR3 consists of 16 residues. V gave up 1 base and J gave up 0 bases, with 12 bases separating them. Germline lookup yields CDR1 SGHAT and CDR2 FQNNGV. The chain's CDR3 is CASSLVRGSMNTEAFF. The CDR3 nucleotides read TGTGCCAGCAGCTTAGTGCGGGGGTCAATGAACACTGAAGCTTTCTTT. Full variable domain (missing parts from reference TRBV11-2 and TRBJ1-1): EAGVAQSPRYKIIEKRQSVAFWCNPISGHATLYWYQQILGQGPKLLIQFQNNGVVDDSQLPKDRFSAERLKGVDSTLKIQPAKLEDSAVYLCASSLVRGSMNTEAFFGQGTRLTVV.

The chain has TRBV11-2 and TRBJ2-3; 10 bases are a match to TRBD2. Per germline, CDR1 SGHAT and CDR2 FQNNGV. This CDR3 region has 16 residues. V lost 4 bases and J lost 3; bases outside the gene matches: 7. The DNA for the CDR3 is TGTGCCAGCAGCTCCCTACTAGCGGGGCTAACAGATACGCAGTATTTT. Protein product: CASSSLLAGLTDTQYF. The entire variable domain, with the rest obtained from reference TRBV11-2 and TRBJ2-3, is as follows: EAGVAQSPRYKIIEKRQSVAFWCNPISGHATLYWYQQILGQGPKLLIQFQNNGVVDDSQLPKDRFSAERLKGVDSTLKIQPAKLEDSAVYLCASSSLLAGLTDTQYFGPGTRLTVL.

The rearrangement uses TRBV7-3 and TRBJ2-1, with 11 bases lining up with TRBD1. In germline, CDR1 is SGHTA, CDR2 FQGTGA. The CDR3 has 13 amino acids. Unmatched junction bases numbered 5, after V lost 9 bases and J lost 7 bases. CDR3 nucleotides: TGTGCCAGTCCCCGGGACAGGGGGAATGAGCAGTTCTTC. Its protein is CASPRDRGNEQFF.

The chain is built from TRBV19 and TRBJ1-5, with unresolved D. The germline gives CDR1 LNHDA, CDR2 SQIVND (reference sequence). The CDR3 totals 13 residues. Trimming took off 2 bases at V and 6 bases at J, with 8 bases between the two ends. The CDR3 sequence is CASSIQDFQPQHF. The CDR3 DNA sequence: TGTGCCAGTAGTATACAGGATTTTCAGCCCCAGCATTTT.

The V call is TRBV19, the J call TRBJ2-7, with TRBD2 matching 8 bases. Losses at the gene ends were 6 bases for V and 5 bases for J; bases not matched to a gene: 9. The CDR3 spans 14 residues. The germline V gene has CDR1 LNHDA and CDR2 SQIVND (reference sequence). The CDR3 nucleotides read TGTGCCAGTAGCGGGGGGGCCGTCACCCACGAGCAGTACTTC. This sequence encodes CASSGGAVTHEQYF.

V and J are TRBV18 and TRBJ2-1, with 7 nucleotides matching TRBD2. Germline V gene data show CDR1 as KGHSH and CDR2 as LQKENI. This CDR3 region has 14 residues. V shed 2 bases and J 2 bases; nucleotides not matched to a gene: 0. The CDR3 nucleotides read TGTGCCAGCTCACCAGCGGGAGCCTACAATGAGCAGTTCTTC. Protein sequence: CASSPAGAYNEQFF.

The gene calls are TRBV19 and TRBJ1-1, with a tentative D call TRBD1 (5 bases). Deletions cut 5 bases from V and 4 bases from J, with 14 bases between. The CDR3 extends over 14 amino acids. Germline CDR1 reads LNHDA; CDR2 reads SQIVND (reference sequence). The CDR3 sequence is CASSRGTGGTEAFF. Here the CDR3 DNA reads TGTGCCAGTAGTCGGGGGACGGGGGGCACTGAAGCTTTCTTT.

V gene TRBV4-2 combines with J gene TRBJ2-7; D is perhaps TRBD2 (5 bases). Germline lookup yields CDR1 LGHNA and CDR2 YNFKEQ. This CDR3 region has 15 residues. Trimming stripped 3 bases from V and 1 base from J, with 13 bases between. The CDR3 protein is CASSQERGGSYEQYF. Here the CDR3 DNA reads TGTGCCAGCAGCCAGGAGCGCGGAGGATCCTACGAGCAGTACTTC.

V usage is TRBV27 and J usage is TRBJ1-6, with a possible D match to TRBD1 (5 bases). Trimming left V 5 bases short and J 5 bases short, with 19 bases between. Germline V gene lookup returns CDR1 MNHEY and CDR2 SMNVEV (reference sequence). This CDR3 is 17 amino acids long. DNA for the CDR3: TGTGCCAGCAGTGTATTCTCCAGGGTCGGACATAATTCACCCCTCCACTTT. Its translation: CASSVFSRVGHNSPLHF.

The chain is built from TRBV30 and TRBJ2-1, with D possibly being TRBD2 (7 bases). The CDR3 spans 14 residues. Germline CDR1 and CDR2: GTSNPN and SVGIG (reference sequence). V lost 4 bases and J 7 bases, leaving 17 bases between the germline ends. CDR3 sequence reads: CAWTLEGGGNEQFF. The CDR3 coding sequence is TGTGCCTGGACTCTCGAGGGGGGAGGGAATGAGCAGTTCTTC.

The chain uses TRBV11-3 and TRBJ2-7; D is possibly TRBD1 (5 bases). V shed 4 bases and J shed 5 bases, with 12 bases lying between them. Germline-derived CDR1 and CDR2 are SGHNT and YENEEA. The CDR3 has 13 residues. The CDR3 loop is CASSSQGWDEQYF. The DNA for the CDR3 is TGTGCCAGCAGCTCGCAGGGATGGGACGAGCAGTACTTC.

The chain links TRBV7-2 to TRBJ2-3; 9 bases align to TRBD2. Germline-derived CDR1 and CDR2 are SGHTA and FQGNSA. The junction had 6 bases not matched to a gene; V was cut back by 2 bases and J by 9 bases. The CDR3 contains 14 residues. CDR3 loop: CASSLLGLAGTQYF. As DNA, the CDR3 is TGTGCCAGCAGCTTATTGGGACTAGCTGGGACGCAGTATTTT.

The chain employs TRBV7-2 and TRBJ1-5, with 7 positions matching TRBD1. The ends lost 6 bases at V and 3 bases at J; junction bases unmatched: 5. This CDR3 region has 14 residues. Per germline, CDR1 SGHTA and CDR2 FQGNSA. The CDR3 DNA follows: TGTGCCAGCAGTTTTGACAGGGACAATCAGCCCCAGCATTTT. Translation gives CASSFDRDNQPQHF.

This chain links TRBV5-6 with TRBJ1-2, with 8 bases matching TRBD1. V was pared by 0 bases and J by 8 bases, with 9 bases of the junction left unmatched. The CDR3 has 15 residues. Germline V gives CDR1 SGHDT, CDR2 YYEEEE. Written as DNA, the CDR3 is TGTGCCAGCAGCTTGGGACAGGGGTCAAGGGGGGGCTACACCTTC. Translated: CASSLGQGSRGGYTF.

This chain links TRBV5-1 with TRBJ1-1, with a tentative D call TRBD1 (6 bases). The germline gives CDR1 SGHRS, CDR2 YFSETQ. The ends were cut back, 3 bases at V and 2 bases at J, with 17 bases in the middle. This CDR3 comprises 16 residues. In DNA, the CDR3 is TGCGCCAGCAGCTCAACCTTTAGGACAGATAACACTGAAGCTTTCTTT. As protein: CASSSTFRTDNTEAFF.

J is TRBJ1-5 and V is TRBV5-3, with D perhaps matching TRBD1 (5 bases). TRBV5-3 is an open reading frame, and its role is uncertain. Trimming stripped 0 bases from V and 1 base from J, with 11 bases between. This CDR3 contains 16 residues. The CDR3 protein is CARSLDMGGSNQPQHF. The CDR3 nucleotides are TGTGCCAGAAGCTTGGACATGGGGGGGAGCAATCAGCCCCAGCATTTT.

The chain joins TRBV5-1 to TRBJ1-2; tentatively, D is TRBD1 (6 bases). This CDR3 has 16 amino acids. In germline, CDR1 is SGHRS, CDR2 YFSETQ. The V end was cut by 0 bases, the J end by 4 bases, with 16 bases between. This CDR3 is CASSLAGGRGVYGYTF. For the CDR3, the DNA is TGCGCCAGCAGCTTGGCCGGAGGCAGGGGTGTCTATGGCTACACCTTC.

The rearrangement joins TRBV7-3 to TRBJ1-2; possibly TRBD1 for D (6 bases). V lost 5 bases, J lost 6 bases, and 19 bases lay in between. CDR1 SGHTA and CDR2 FQGTGA come from the germline V gene. CDR3 length equals 15 residues. CDR3 sequence: CASSLPGQLIDGYTF. CDR3 DNA sequence: TGTGCCAGCAGCCTTCCCGGACAGTTGATTGATGGCTACACCTTC.